The clone carrying this TCR beta chain has just a few counts. Its antigen is not identified. Reverse transcribing all isolated RNA meant expressed TCRB transcripts were sequenced. Sequencing was performed with immunoSEQ multiplex PCR; in TCRdb, only in-frame clones are kept and a portion is missing. Of roughly 230,000 clones in the sample, about 9.3% were seen once. The data stem from a study of beta chain features in type 1 diabetes. Study results and caveats: Sequencing from cDNA could over-represent high-TCR-expressing cells. When VDJ junctions were examined, type 1 diabetes patients showed fewer insertions and more deletions.

Purities over 95% were achieved in all sorted populations. The J segment lost 1 base and the V segment lost 6 bases, leaving 4 bases of the junction unmatched. The germline CDR1 and CDR2 sequences are MNHEY and SVGAGI. This CDR3 has 15 amino acids. Sequenced material: naive CD4+ T cells from blood. This chain uses TRBV6-5 with TRBJ1-5; 9 bases fit TRBD1. This sequence originates from a young woman in good health. The CDR3 bases are TGTGCCAGCAGCCCCGGACAGGGGAGCAATCAGCCCCAGCATTTT. It yields the protein CASSPGQGSNQPQHF.